Following are 15 T cell receptor beta chains from one sample sequenced in a study of radiation and T cells in renal cell carcinoma. Assay used: immunoSEQ multiplex PCR; TCRdb lists only in-frame clones, some missing. The data hold roughly 130,000 clones, with over 75% observed a single time. Time point of the sample: blood 2 weeks post-SBRT. Treatment in this sample: 15 Gy SBRT to primary tumor, nephrectomy 4 weeks later. Specimen: blood, collected from a patient whose treatment included radiotherapy and nephrectomy. Source of these receptors: a woman aged 60-75 years with renal cell carcinoma.

The chain carries TRBV7-8 and TRBJ1-5; 7 bases align to TRBD1. V lost 0 bases and J lost 3; bases outside the gene matches: 5. The CDR3 is made up of 16 amino acids. From germline, CDR1 is SGHVS and CDR2 FQNEAQ. CDR3 bases: TGTGCCAGCAGCTTAGCGGGACAGAGTTTCAATCAGCCCCAGCATTTT. Amino acid sequence: CASSLAGQSFNQPQHF.

This clone has just a few counts. The gene calls are TRBV20-1 and TRBJ2-7; TRBD2 agrees at 8 bases. Germline assignment: CDR1 DFQATT and CDR2 SNEGSKA (reference sequence). The length of the CDR3 is 11 residues. V was pared by 6 bases and J by 6 bases, with 4 bases of the junction left unmatched. The chain's CDR3 is CSAQREFEQYF. The CDR3, as DNA: TGCAGTGCGCAGCGGGAGTTCGAGCAGTACTTC.

The CDR3 loop is CATSPQGDYGYTF. CDR3 nucleotide sequence: TGTGCCACCAGCCCTCAGGGGGACTATGGCTACACCTTC. V and J are TRBV15 and TRBJ1-2, with 7 bases aligning to TRBD1. Germline values: CDR1 LNHNV, CDR2 YYDKDF (reference sequence). The CDR3 totals 13 residues. J was trimmed by 3 bases and V by 5 bases; bases with no gene match: 3.

The chain carries TRBV7-9 and TRBJ2-7, with 7 positions matching TRBD1. The length of the CDR3 is 15 residues. The germline CDR1 and CDR2 sequences are SEHNR and FQNEAQ (reference sequence). J was trimmed by 0 bases and V by 3 bases; bases with no gene match: 5. This CDR3 is CASSLGDSRSYEQYF. The CDR3 region has the DNA TGTGCCAGCAGCTTGGGGGACAGCCGCTCCTACGAGCAGTACTTC. Using reference TRBV7-9 and TRBJ2-7 for the parts outside the CDR3, the full variable domain is DTGVSQNPRHKITKRGQNVTFRCDPISEHNRLYWYRQTLGQGPEFLTYFQNEAQLEKSRLLSDRFSAERPKGSFSTLEIQRTEQGDSAMYLCASSLGDSRSYEQYFGPGTRLTVT.

Of note for this clone: The sample has other DNA sequences that encode this CDR3 too. The chain employs TRBV19 and TRBJ2-3; the D gene could be TRBD1 or TRBD2 (5 bases each). Germline loops: CDR1 LNHDA, CDR2 SQIVND (reference sequence). CDR3 length equals 12 residues. V lost 1 base, J lost 6 bases, and 5 bases lay in between. CDR3 bases: TGTGCCAGTAGTATAGGGGGGGATACGCAGTATTTT. As protein: CASSIGGDTQYF.

This clone was counted a single time. The chain combines TRBV27 with TRBJ1-4; weak D call: TRBD1 (6 bases). The germline gives CDR1 MNHEY, CDR2 SMNVEV (reference sequence). CDR3 length: 15 residues. V was clipped by 4 bases and J by 4 bases, with 13 bases between them. The CDR3 region is CASSSRGGGNEKLFF. The CDR3, as DNA: TGTGCCAGCAGTTCCAGGGGAGGAGGTAATGAAAAACTGTTTTTT.

The chain combines TRBV6-6 with TRBJ1-1, with a weak D call TRBD1 (5 bases). CDR1 is MNHNY, CDR2 SVGAGI, per germline (reference sequence). V was pared by 2 bases and J by 8 bases, with 15 bases between. The CDR3 totals 14 residues. The CDR3 region is CASSYPGPPREAFF. DNA of the CDR3: TGTGCCAGCAGTTACCCGGGACCCCCGAGAGAAGCTTTCTTT.

CDR3 in DNA: TGCAGCGTAGGCGACAGGGGGCGATTGAACACTGAAGCTTTCTTT. Protein product: CSVGDRGRLNTEAFF. The gene calls are TRBV29-1 and TRBJ1-1, with 10 nucleotides matching TRBD1. Per the germline V gene, CDR1 is SQVTM and CDR2 is ANQGSEA. The CDR3 length is 15 residues. V was pared by 6 bases and J by 0 bases, with 7 bases of the junction left unmatched. The entire variable domain, with the rest obtained from reference TRBV29-1 and TRBJ1-1, is as follows: SAVISQKPSRDICQRGTSLTIQCQVDSQVTMMFWYRQQPGQSLTLIATANQGSEATYESGFVIDKFPISRPNLTFSTLTVSNMSPEDSSIYLCSVGDRGRLNTEAFFGQGTRLTVV.

CDR3: CASISSYEQYF. The CDR3 DNA sequence: TGTGCCAGCATTAGCTCCTACGAGCAGTACTTC. This chain uses TRBV6-1 with TRBJ2-7; unclear D gene. Trimming pared 7 bases from V and 0 bases from J, leaving 4 bases between. Germline lookup yields CDR1 MNHNS and CDR2 SASEGT. The CDR3 loop spans 11 amino acids.

The rearrangement links TRBV7-2 to TRBJ2-1, with a weak D call TRBD2 (6 bases). V was shortened by 9 bases and J by 10 bases, with 22 bases between the two germline ends. The germline CDR1 and CDR2 sequences are SGHTA and FQGNSA. The CDR3 covers 14 residues. In DNA, the CDR3 is TGTGCCAGTATTCCGGGACTTTTTTTACCCGAGCAGTTCTTC. It codes for CASIPGLFLPEQFF.

The chain links TRBV7-2 to TRBJ2-7; D may match TRBD1 or TRBD2 (5 bases each). The V end was cut by 5 bases, the J end by 6 bases, with 20 bases between. The CDR3 length is 15 residues. The germline gives CDR1 SGHTA, CDR2 FQGNSA. The CDR3 DNA sequence: TGTGCCAGCAGCACCCCGGGGCTCTTCCCCCTCGAGCAGTACTTC. As protein: CASSTPGLFPLEQYF.

A single count supports this clone. The chain has TRBV7-9 and TRBJ2-1; 15 bases match TRBD2. The V gene end was trimmed by 5 bases and the J gene end by 4 bases; junction bases not matched to a gene: 6. CDR3 size: 17 residues. The germline CDR1 and CDR2 sequences are SEHNR and FQNEAQ (reference sequence). CDR3 nucleotides: TGTGCCAGCAGCCTAGGACTAGCGGGAGGGCAGTACAATGAGCAGTTCTTC. Protein: CASSLGLAGGQYNEQFF.

The chain has TRBV27 and TRBJ2-1; the match to TRBD2 covers 7 bases. V gave up 0 bases and J gave up 9 bases; unmatched junction bases: 5. The CDR3 runs 14 residues. Germline V gene sequence: CDR1 MNHEY, CDR2 SMNVEV (reference sequence). The CDR3 nucleotides read TGTGCCAGCAGTTTATCGCGGGAGAGGGTTGAGCAGTTCTTC. The encoded protein is CASSLSRERVEQFF.

The chain couples TRBV9 to TRBJ1-6; D is ambiguous. CDR3 length: 19 residues. Germline V gives CDR1 SGDLS, CDR2 YYNGEE. The germline V and J ends were trimmed by 4 bases and 0 bases, with 20 bases remaining between them. The CDR3 DNA is TGTGCCAGCAGCCCCCGTGCGGGCAGCCCTAACTCCTATAATTCACCCCTCCACTTT. Encoded protein: CASSPRAGSPNSYNSPLHF.

This rearrangement joins TRBV19 to TRBJ1-6, with 8 bases that match TRBD1. The CDR3 has 18 amino acids. With V trimmed by 7 bases and J by 0 bases, 11 bases remained unmatched. In germline, CDR1 is LNHDA, CDR2 SQIVND (reference sequence). The CDR3 protein is CASKRGQATSSYNSPLHF. The CDR3 nucleotides read TGTGCCAGTAAGAGGGGACAGGCGACGAGCTCCTATAATTCACCCCTCCACTTT.